This T cell receptor (beta chain) was captured in a study of long-term antiretroviral therapy in people with HIV. Overall study results and limits: Records did not include ART adherence, viral resistance or therapy changes.

It was version v3.0 of the immunoSEQ assay that was run at survey level. Generated by immunoSEQ multiplex PCR, the TCRdb table keeps only in-frame clones and is missing some. Of 20,000 or so clones listed, around 84% were seen once; the top ten hold 4.3%. The ends lost 4 bases at V and 3 bases at J; junction bases unmatched: 6. The length of the CDR3 is 16 residues. CDR1 is SEHNR and CDR2 is FQNEAQ in the germline V gene (reference sequence). A word on this clone: Antigen: not known.

Participants living with HIV all received treatment in the United States. The chain combines TRBV7-9 with TRBJ2-4; 10 bases are a match to TRBD2. Material: unsorted PBMCs, obtained 5.9 years after starting antiretroviral therapy. This clonotype was obtained from a man aged 25 to 45 with HIV. In DNA form, the CDR3 reads TGTGCCAGCAGCTCCCTAGCGGGGGCCATCAAAAACATTCAGTACTTC. Its translation: CASSSLAGAIKNIQYF.